The clone carrying this T cell receptor (beta chain) has only a few counts. Its matching antigen is unknown. These data belong to a study of early T cells in non-severe SARS-CoV-2 infection. Study information: Bulk RNA from unsorted whole blood was sequenced; chains were unpaired.

The CDR3 loop spans 18 amino acids. Germline V gives CDR1 SGHVS, CDR2 FNYEAQ. Trimming removed 5 bases at V and 0 bases at J, with 22 bases between. The study, taken as a whole, reports: VDJdb matching, biased toward anti-spike CD8 responses, missed private and CD4 specificities.

The protocol attached unique molecular identifiers to individual cDNA molecules. One entry per CDR3 protein results from TCRdb running MiXCR on the 5' RACE reads. The table has around 67,000 distinct CDR3 sequences, around 12% seen once. The source of this sequence is an adult who was a healthcare worker with PCR-confirmed SARS-CoV-2 infection or an uninfected control (not recorded which). The chain has TRBV7-6 and TRBJ1-1; D possibly corresponds to TRBD1 (5 bases). The sample comprised whole blood. The CDR3 sequence: CASSLFIGTLDMNTEAFF. The CDR3 DNA sequence: TGTGCCAGCAGCCTGTTTATTGGGACCCTCGACATGAACACTGAAGCTTTCTTT.